The source of this T cell receptor (beta chain) is a study of T cells in Graves' hyperthyroidism and ophthalmopathy. For ophthalmopathy patients, the Clinical Activity Score was at least 3 and the NOSPECS grade at least 4; duration was under 3 months. The study based diagnoses on clinical symptoms, serum thyroxine and TRAb, thyroid ultrasound and orbital computed tomography. This clonotype was detected a few times. Amplified regions were TCR beta CDR3 sequences from RNA transcripts. RT-PCR in the first round (using the HTBI primer set) targeted the TCR CDR3. Using its own MiXCR run on the multiplex PCR reads, TCRdb lists one record per CDR3 protein. The sample holds more than 350,000 distinct CDR3 sequences, 15% seen once. The receptor was derived from a woman aged 55-69 years with Graves' ophthalmopathy. The material sequenced was blood.

The CDR3 spells CASSLRSGGTETQYF. As DNA, the CDR3 is TGTGCCAGCAGCTTGAGGTCCGGGGGAACAGAGACCCAGTACTTC. This rearrangement joins TRBV7-9 to TRBJ2-5, with D possibly TRBD2 on 6 matching bases. From germline, CDR1 is SEHNR and CDR2 FQNEAQ (reference sequence). Trimming shortened V by 3 bases and J by 4 bases, and 15 bases separated the two germline ends. This CDR3 has 15 residues. The complete variable domain, with remaining parts taken from reference TRBV7-9 and TRBJ2-5, reads DTGVSQNPRHKITKRGQNVTFRCDPISEHNRLYWYRQTLGQGPEFLTYFQNEAQLEKSRLLSDRFSAERPKGSFSTLEIQRTEQGDSAMYLCASSLRSGGTETQYFGPGTRLLVL.